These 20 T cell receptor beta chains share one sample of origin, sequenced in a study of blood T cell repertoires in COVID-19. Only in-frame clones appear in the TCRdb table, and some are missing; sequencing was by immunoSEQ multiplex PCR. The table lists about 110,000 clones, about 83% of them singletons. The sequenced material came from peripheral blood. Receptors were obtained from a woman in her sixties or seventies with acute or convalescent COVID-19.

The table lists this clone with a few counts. CDR3 nucleotides: TGTGCCAGCAGCCACGTTTCGACAGGGAACACCGGGGAGCTGTTTTTT. Protein sequence: CASSHVSTGNTGELFF. The J gene is TRBJ2-2, the V gene TRBV7-8; weak D call: TRBD1 (6 bases). Germline V lookup: CDR1 SGHVS, CDR2 FQNEAQ. V shed 5 bases and J shed 1 base, with 14 bases lying between them. The CDR3 loop spans 16 amino acids. Drawing the rest from reference TRBV7-8 and TRBJ2-2, the complete variable domain is GAGVSQSPRYKVAKRGQDVALRCDPISGHVSLFWYQQALGQGPEFLTYFQNEAQLDKSGLPSDRFFAERPEGSVSTLKIQRTQQEDSAVYLCASSHVSTGNTGELFFGEGSRLTVL.

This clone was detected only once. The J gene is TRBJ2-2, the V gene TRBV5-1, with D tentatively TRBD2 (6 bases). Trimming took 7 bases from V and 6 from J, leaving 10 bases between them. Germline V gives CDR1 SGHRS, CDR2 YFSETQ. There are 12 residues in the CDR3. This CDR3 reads CASGLASGELFF. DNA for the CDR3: TGCGCCAGCGGGCTAGCGTCCGGGGAGCTGTTTTTT.

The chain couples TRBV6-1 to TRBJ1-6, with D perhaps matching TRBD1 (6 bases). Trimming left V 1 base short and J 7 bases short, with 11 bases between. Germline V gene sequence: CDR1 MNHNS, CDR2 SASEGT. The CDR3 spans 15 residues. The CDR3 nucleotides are TGTGCCAGCAGTGAAGTCCCAGGGGTGAATTCACCCCTCCACTTT. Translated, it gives CASSEVPGVNSPLHF.

The CDR3 bases are TGTGCCAGCAGTTCCACGGACAGGGGGCAAAGGGAGACCCAGTACTTC. Encoded protein: CASSSTDRGQRETQYF. The rearrangement joins TRBV27 to TRBJ2-5; 11 bases line up with TRBD1. The CDR3 runs 16 residues. With V trimmed by 4 bases and J by 5 bases, 9 bases remained unmatched. Looked up from germline, CDR1 is MNHEY and CDR2 is SMNVEV (reference sequence).

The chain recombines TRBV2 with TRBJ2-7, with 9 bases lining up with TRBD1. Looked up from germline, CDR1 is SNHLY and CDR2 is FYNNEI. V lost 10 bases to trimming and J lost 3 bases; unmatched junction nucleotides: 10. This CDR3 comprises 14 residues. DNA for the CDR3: TGTGCCAACCCGGGCCCGGGACAGGGCTACGAGCAGTACGTC. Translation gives CANPGPGQGYEQYV.

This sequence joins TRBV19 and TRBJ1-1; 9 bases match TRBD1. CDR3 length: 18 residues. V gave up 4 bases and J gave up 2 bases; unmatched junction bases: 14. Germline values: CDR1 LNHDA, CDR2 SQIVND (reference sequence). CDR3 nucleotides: TGTGCCAGTAGTAGATATTATTCCGGGACAGGGTACAACACTGAAGCTTTCTTT. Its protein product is CASSRYYSGTGYNTEAFF.

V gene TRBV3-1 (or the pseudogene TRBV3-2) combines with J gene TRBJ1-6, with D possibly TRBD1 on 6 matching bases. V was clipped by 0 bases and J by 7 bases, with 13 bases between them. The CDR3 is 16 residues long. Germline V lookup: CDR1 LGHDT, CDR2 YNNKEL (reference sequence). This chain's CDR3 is CASSQDRGARNSPLHF. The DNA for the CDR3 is TGTGCCAGCAGCCAAGATCGGGGGGCTAGGAATTCACCCCTCCACTTT.

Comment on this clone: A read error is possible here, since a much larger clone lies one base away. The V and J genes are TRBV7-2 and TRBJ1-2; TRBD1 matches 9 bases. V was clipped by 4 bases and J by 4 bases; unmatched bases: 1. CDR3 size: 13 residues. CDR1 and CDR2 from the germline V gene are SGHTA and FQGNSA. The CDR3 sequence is CASSSGQGYGYTF. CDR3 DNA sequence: TGTGCCAGCAGCTCGGGACAGGGCTATGGCTACACCTTC. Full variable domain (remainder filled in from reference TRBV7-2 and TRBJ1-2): GAGVSQSPSNKVTEKGKDVELRCDPISGHTALYWYRQSLGQGLEFLIYFQGNSAPDKSGLPSDRFSAERTGGSVSTLTIQRTQQEDSAVYLCASSSGQGYGYTFGSGTRLTVV.

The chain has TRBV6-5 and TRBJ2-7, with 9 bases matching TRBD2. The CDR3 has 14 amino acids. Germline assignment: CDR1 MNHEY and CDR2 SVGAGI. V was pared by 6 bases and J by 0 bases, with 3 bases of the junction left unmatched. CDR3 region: CASRSSGSSYEQYF. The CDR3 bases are TGTGCCAGCAGGAGTAGCGGGAGCTCCTACGAGCAGTACTTC.

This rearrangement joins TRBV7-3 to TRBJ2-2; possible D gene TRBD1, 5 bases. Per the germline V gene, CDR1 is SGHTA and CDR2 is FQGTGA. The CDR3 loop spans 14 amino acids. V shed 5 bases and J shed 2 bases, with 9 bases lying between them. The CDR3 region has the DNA TGTGCCAGCAGCCCCGGACATAACACCGGGGAGCTGTTTTTT. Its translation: CASSPGHNTGELFF.

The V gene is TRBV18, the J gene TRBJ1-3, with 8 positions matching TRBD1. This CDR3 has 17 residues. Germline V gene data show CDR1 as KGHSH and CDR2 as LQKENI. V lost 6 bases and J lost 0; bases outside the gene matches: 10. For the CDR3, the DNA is TGTGCCAGCTCGCTAGCCCCCGGGACAGGCTCTGGAAACACCATATATTTT. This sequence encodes CASSLAPGTGSGNTIYF.

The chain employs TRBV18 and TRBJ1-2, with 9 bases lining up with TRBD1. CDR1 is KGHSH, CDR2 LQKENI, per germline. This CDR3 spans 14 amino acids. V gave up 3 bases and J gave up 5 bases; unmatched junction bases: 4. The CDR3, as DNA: TGTGCCAGCTCACCCGATGGGACAGGGTATGGCTACACCTTC. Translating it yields CASSPDGTGYGYTF.

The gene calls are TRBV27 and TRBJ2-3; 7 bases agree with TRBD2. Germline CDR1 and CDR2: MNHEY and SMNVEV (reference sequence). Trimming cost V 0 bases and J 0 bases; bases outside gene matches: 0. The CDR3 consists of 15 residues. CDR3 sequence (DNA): TGTGCCAGCAGTTTATCCGGGGGGAGCACAGATACGCAGTATTTT. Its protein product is CASSLSGGSTDTQYF.

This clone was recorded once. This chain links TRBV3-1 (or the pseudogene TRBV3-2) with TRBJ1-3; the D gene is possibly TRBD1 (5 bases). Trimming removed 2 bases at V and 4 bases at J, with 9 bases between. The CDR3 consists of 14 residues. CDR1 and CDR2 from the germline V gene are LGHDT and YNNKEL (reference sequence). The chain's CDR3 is CASSQMGPGNTIYF. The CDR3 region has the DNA TGTGCCAGCAGCCAAATGGGGCCCGGAAACACCATATATTTT.

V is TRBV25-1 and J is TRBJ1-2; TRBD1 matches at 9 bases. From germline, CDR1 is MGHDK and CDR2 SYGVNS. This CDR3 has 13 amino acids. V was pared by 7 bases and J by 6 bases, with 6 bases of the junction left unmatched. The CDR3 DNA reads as TGTGCCAGCAACAACAGGGGGCCAGATGGCTACACCTTC. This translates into CASNNRGPDGYTF.

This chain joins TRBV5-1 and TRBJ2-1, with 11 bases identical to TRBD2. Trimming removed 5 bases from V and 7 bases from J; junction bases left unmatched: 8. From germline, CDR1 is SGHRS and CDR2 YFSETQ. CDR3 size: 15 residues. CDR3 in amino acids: CASRLDSGRGNEQFF. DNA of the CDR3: TGCGCCAGCAGACTGGATAGCGGGAGGGGAAATGAGCAGTTCTTC.

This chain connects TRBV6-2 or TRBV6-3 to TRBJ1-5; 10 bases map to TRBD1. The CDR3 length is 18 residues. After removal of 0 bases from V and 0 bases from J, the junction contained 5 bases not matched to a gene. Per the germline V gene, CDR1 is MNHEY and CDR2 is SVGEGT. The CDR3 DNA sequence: TGTGCCAGCAGTTACTCCGGGACAGGGGTCTTTAGCAATCAGCCCCAGCATTTT. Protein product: CASSYSGTGVFSNQPQHF.

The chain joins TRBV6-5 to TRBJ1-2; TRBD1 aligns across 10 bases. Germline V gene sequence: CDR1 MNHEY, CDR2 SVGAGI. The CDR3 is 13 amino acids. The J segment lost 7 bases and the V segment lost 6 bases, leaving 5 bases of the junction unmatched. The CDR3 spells CASRSGTGVGYTF. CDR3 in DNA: TGTGCCAGCAGATCCGGGACAGGGGTTGGCTACACCTTC.

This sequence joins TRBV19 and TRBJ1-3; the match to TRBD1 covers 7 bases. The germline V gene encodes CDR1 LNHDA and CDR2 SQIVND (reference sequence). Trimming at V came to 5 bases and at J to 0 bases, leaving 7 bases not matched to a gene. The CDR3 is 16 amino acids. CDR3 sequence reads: CASSRTWDSSGNTIYF. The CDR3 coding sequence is TGTGCCAGTAGTCGCACCTGGGACAGCTCTGGAAACACCATATATTTT.

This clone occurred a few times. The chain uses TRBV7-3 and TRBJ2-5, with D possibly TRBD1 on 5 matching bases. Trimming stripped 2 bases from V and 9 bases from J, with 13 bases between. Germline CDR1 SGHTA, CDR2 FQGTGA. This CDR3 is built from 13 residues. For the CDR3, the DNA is TGTGCCAGCAGCTTATCCCCTTGGGGCCCCCAGTACTTC. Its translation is CASSLSPWGPQYF.